This T cell receptor (beta chain) was profiled in a study of T cell responses to AZD1222 COVID-19 vaccine. This CDR3 has 12 residues. Germline V gives CDR1 SGHTA, CDR2 FQGTGA. V lost 4 bases, J lost 7 bases, and 10 bases lay in between. Assay: immunoSEQ multiplex PCR; the TCRdb copy retains only in-frame clones and omits some. The sample carries over 60,000 clones, 80% to 90% recorded once. The TCR originated in an adult in good health. The chain has TRBV7-3 and TRBJ1-1; unclear D gene. The sample consisted of peripheral blood, taken on day 0 of AZD1222 vaccination. DNA of the CDR3: TGTGCCAGCAGCTATCCGGGAAGTGAAGCTTTCTTT. It yields the protein CASSYPGSEAFF.